One sample yielded the 27 T cell receptor beta chains listed below, sequenced in a study of blood T cell repertoires in COVID-19. Measured with immunoSEQ multiplex PCR; TCRdb has only the in-frame clones, and not every one. The top ten hold about 1.7% of the sample, which has roughly 230,000 clones, around 90% seen once. What was sequenced was peripheral blood. Every receptor here comes from a man between 65 and 85 years old with acute or convalescent COVID-19.

The rearrangement joins TRBV11-2 to TRBJ2-3; 8 positions match TRBD1. The V segment lost 5 bases and the J segment 3 bases; nucleotides outside the gene matches: 4. Germline V lookup: CDR1 SGHAT, CDR2 FQNNGV. The CDR3 length is 14 residues. CDR3 protein: CASSRDRLTDTQYF. CDR3 nucleotide sequence: TGTGCCAGCAGCCGGGACAGGTTAACAGATACGCAGTATTTT.

The chain has TRBV7-9 and TRBJ2-1, with TRBD2 identical over 9 bases. The CDR3 runs to 14 residues. The V gene end was trimmed by 3 bases and the J gene end by 5 bases; junction bases not matched to a gene: 2. The V gene's germline CDR1 is SEHNR and CDR2 FQNEAQ (reference sequence). Here the CDR3 DNA reads TGTGCCAGCAGCTTTCGCGGGGGGGACAATGAGCAGTTCTTC. It codes for CASSFRGGDNEQFF. Full variable domain (outside the CDR3, taken from reference TRBV7-9 and TRBJ2-1): DTGVSQNPRHKITKRGQNVTFRCDPISEHNRLYWYRQTLGQGPEFLTYFQNEAQLEKSRLLSDRFSAERPKGSFSTLEIQRTEQGDSAMYLCASSFRGGDNEQFFGPGTRLTVL.

This sequence joins TRBV13 and TRBJ2-1; the match to TRBD2 covers 11 bases. CDR3 length equals 19 residues. CDR1 PRHDT and CDR2 FYEKMQ come from the germline V gene (reference sequence). Trimming at V came to 5 bases and at J to 5 bases, leaving 17 bases not matched to a gene. The CDR3: CASSPRSRSGRAVNNEQFF. CDR3 nucleotides: TGTGCCAGCAGCCCTCGATCCCGTAGCGGGAGGGCCGTGAACAATGAGCAGTTCTTC. Full variable domain (remainder filled in from reference TRBV13 and TRBJ2-1): AAGVIQSPRHLIKEKRETATLKCYPIPRHDTVYWYQQGPGQDPQFLISFYEKMQSDKGSIPDRFSAQQFSDYHSELNMSSLELGDSALYFCASSPRSRSGRAVNNEQFFGPGTRLTVL.

The chain employs TRBV28 and TRBJ2-3, with 11 bases aligning to TRBD2. The CDR3 runs 20 residues. Germline-derived CDR1 and CDR2 are MDHEN and SYDVKM. Germline trimming cut 0 bases from V and 0 bases from J; bases unmatched to any gene: 11. This CDR3 is CASSLWASVGTSGSTDTQYF. Here the CDR3 DNA reads TGTGCCAGCAGTTTATGGGCTAGTGTTGGGACTAGCGGAAGCACAGATACGCAGTATTTT. Using reference TRBV28 and TRBJ2-3 for the parts outside the CDR3, the full variable domain is DVKVTQSSRYLVKRTGEKVFLECVQDMDHENMFWYRQDPGLGLRLIYFSYDVKMKEKGDIPEGYSVSREKKERFSLILESASTNQTSMYLCASSLWASVGTSGSTDTQYFGPGTRLTVL.

This chain connects TRBV7-5 to TRBJ1-1; TRBD1 was called by the table and not checked on the DNA. TRBV7-5 is a recognized pseudogene. The CDR3 spans 15 residues. CDR3 sequence (DNA): TGTGTCAGAAGCTCAAGGACAGACCTGAACACTGAAGCTTTCTTT. This encodes CVRSSRTDLNTEAFF.

J is TRBJ1-1 and V is TRBV7-2, with TRBD1 matching 12 bases. Trimming cost V 5 bases and J 7 bases; bases outside gene matches: 5. Germline V gene data show CDR1 as SGHTA and CDR2 as FQGNSA. The CDR3 loop spans 14 amino acids. The DNA of the CDR3 is TGTGCCAGCAGCCGGGACAGGGGGCTCTTTGAAGCTTTCTTT. Its translation is CASSRDRGLFEAFF.

This clone was seen a handful of times. The gene calls are TRBV10-3 and TRBJ1-2, with TRBD1 matching 10 bases. The ends lost 6 bases at V and 6 bases at J; junction bases unmatched: 7. The CDR3 loop spans 14 amino acids. The germline gives CDR1 ENHRY, CDR2 SYGVKD. CDR3 sequence: CAIRWDRGSDGYTF. CDR3 DNA sequence: TGTGCCATCAGATGGGACAGGGGATCGGATGGCTACACCTTC.

The rearrangement uses TRBV19 and TRBJ2-1; TRBD2 agrees at 10 bases. The CDR3 extends over 14 amino acids. The trim removed 4 bases at V and 9 bases at J, leaving 6 bases unmatched. Germline V gives CDR1 LNHDA, CDR2 SQIVND (reference sequence). CDR3 nucleotide sequence: TGTGCCAGTAGTAACCTAGCGGGAGTGGTTGAGCAGTTCTTC. It is translated as CASSNLAGVVEQFF.

The J gene is TRBJ2-1, the V gene TRBV6-5; 10 nucleotides line up with TRBD2. Germline V lookup: CDR1 MNHEY, CDR2 SVGAGI. This CDR3 has 14 residues. Trimming removed 10 bases from V and 3 bases from J; junction bases left unmatched: 6. Here the CDR3 reads CATMVAGGYNEQFF. The CDR3 DNA is TGTGCCACCATGGTAGCGGGGGGCTACAATGAGCAGTTCTTC.

V usage is TRBV30 and J usage is TRBJ2-1, with D tentatively TRBD1 (5 bases). This CDR3 has 12 amino acids. Germline V gene lookup returns CDR1 GTSNPN and CDR2 SVGIG (reference sequence). V was cut by 1 base and J by 12 bases, with 13 bases left in between. The CDR3 region is CAWSATAIMQFF. CDR3 DNA: TGTGCCTGGAGTGCGACAGCGATTATGCAGTTCTTC.

V is TRBV2 and J is TRBJ1-3; a possible D gene is TRBD1 (5 bases). With 4 bases removed from V and 0 bases from J, the gap between germline ends came to 13 bases. There are 16 residues in the CDR3. In germline, CDR1 is SNHLY, CDR2 FYNNEI. The CDR3 sequence: CASSGGGVLSGNTIYF. The CDR3 bases are TGTGCCAGCAGTGGCGGGGGAGTACTCTCTGGAAACACCATATATTTT.

The chain has TRBV3-1 (or the pseudogene TRBV3-2) and TRBJ2-1; D is uncertain. CDR1 LGHDT and CDR2 YNNKEL come from the germline V gene (reference sequence). Trimming took off 6 bases at V and 2 bases at J, with 2 bases between the two ends. The CDR3 is 11 amino acids. CDR3 sequence reads: CASSTYNEQFF. CDR3 DNA sequence: TGTGCCAGCAGTACCTACAATGAGCAGTTCTTC.

This chain links TRBV19 with TRBJ1-6, with TRBD1 identical over 10 bases. After removal of 5 bases from V and 8 bases from J, the junction contained 6 bases not matched to a gene. This CDR3 region has 15 residues. Looked up from germline, CDR1 is LNHDA and CDR2 is SQIVND (reference sequence). DNA for the CDR3: TGTGCCAGTAGTTTAACGGACAGGGGGGATTCACCCCTCCACTTT. Translation: CASSLTDRGDSPLHF.

In this sample, this clone turned up a few times. This chain joins TRBV3-1 (or the pseudogene TRBV3-2) and TRBJ2-1, with TRBD1 matching over 8 bases. V trimming: 4 bases; J trimming: 3 bases; junction bases outside the gene matches: 5. This CDR3 is 15 amino acids long. Germline assignment: CDR1 LGHDT and CDR2 YNNKEL (reference sequence). CDR3 in DNA: TGTGCCAGCAGCCGGGGACAGGCAAACTACAATGAGCAGTTCTTC. As protein: CASSRGQANYNEQFF.

This chain uses TRBV3-1 (or the pseudogene TRBV3-2) with TRBJ1-2, with 8 bases fitting TRBD1. CDR3 length: 15 residues. Germline loops: CDR1 LGHDT, CDR2 YNNKEL (reference sequence). V was pared by 1 base and J by 5 bases, with 6 bases of the junction left unmatched. CDR3 coding DNA: TGTGCCAGCAGCCAAGCCGGGACAGGACCTTATGGCTACACCTTC. Its translation is CASSQAGTGPYGYTF.

The table lists this clone with a count of one. This chain uses TRBV7-3 with TRBJ2-4, with TRBD2 as a possible D gene (5 bases). Per the germline V gene, CDR1 is SGHTA and CDR2 is FQGTGA. This CDR3 has 16 residues. V was trimmed by 1 base and J by 3 bases, leaving 13 bases between them. This chain's CDR3 is CASSLKRPYVKNIQYF. The CDR3 DNA sequence: TGTGCCAGCAGCTTAAAGCGGCCGTACGTCAAAAACATTCAGTACTTC.

The rearrangement uses TRBV5-1 and TRBJ2-2, with TRBD1 identical over 7 bases. The germline CDR1 and CDR2 sequences are SGHRS and YFSETQ. The CDR3 spans 14 residues. V shed 3 bases and J 2 bases; nucleotides not matched to a gene: 1. CDR3 protein: CASSWTGNTGELFF. For the CDR3, the DNA is TGCGCCAGCAGCTGGACAGGAAACACCGGGGAGCTGTTTTTT.

The gene calls are TRBV7-2 and TRBJ2-2, with D tentatively TRBD2 (5 bases). Between the trimmed V and J ends, which lost 1 base and 1 base, there was a span of 7 bases. Germline V gene lookup returns CDR1 SGHTA and CDR2 FQGNSA. The CDR3 runs to 15 residues. CDR3 bases: TGTGCCAGCAGCTTAGTGGCGGGGAACACCGGGGAGCTGTTTTTT. It yields the protein CASSLVAGNTGELFF. Complete variable domain (other parts from reference TRBV7-2 and TRBJ2-2): GAGVSQSPSNKVTEKGKDVELRCDPISGHTALYWYRQSLGQGLEFLIYFQGNSAPDKSGLPSDRFSAERTGGSVSTLTIQRTQQEDSAVYLCASSLVAGNTGELFFGEGSRLTVL.

The chain employs TRBV11-3 and TRBJ2-3, with 9 bases fitting TRBD1. The CDR3 is made up of 15 amino acids. The germline V gene encodes CDR1 SGHNT and CDR2 YENEEA. After removal of 5 bases from V and 3 bases from J, the junction contained 6 bases not matched to a gene. Here the CDR3 DNA reads TGTGCCAGCAGCCCCCGGGACAGGGAAACAGATACGCAGTATTTT. Translating it yields CASSPRDRETDTQYF.

The chain carries TRBV6-1 and TRBJ2-1; D is undetermined. Germline values: CDR1 MNHNS, CDR2 SASEGT. The CDR3 has 13 amino acids. V was trimmed by 2 bases and J by 9 bases, leaving 11 bases between them. The CDR3 protein is CASSERLVVEQFF. The CDR3, as DNA: TGTGCCAGCAGTGAACGGCTAGTAGTTGAGCAGTTCTTC.

CDR3 nucleotides: TGTGCCAGCCGAGATTCGGGACTAGAACCCTACGAGCAGTACTTC. Translating gives CASRDSGLEPYEQYF. The chain recombines TRBV2 with TRBJ2-7, with 8 positions matching TRBD2. This CDR3 is built from 15 residues. The germline V gene encodes CDR1 SNHLY and CDR2 FYNNEI. With 8 bases clipped from V and 2 bases from J, the junction kept 11 bases outside the gene matches.

This clone appeared a single time. V usage is TRBV2 and J usage is TRBJ2-5, with a weak D call TRBD1 (5 bases). Trimming pared 5 bases from V and 10 bases from J, leaving 14 bases between. The CDR3 is made up of 12 amino acids. Germline CDR1 reads SNHLY; CDR2 reads FYNNEI. This CDR3 reads CASSQGQSVQYF. The CDR3 DNA is TGTGCCAGCAGTCAGGGCCAAAGCGTCCAGTACTTC.

The chain couples TRBV19 to TRBJ2-1; D is possibly TRBD2 (7 bases). The CDR3 covers 16 residues. The V end was cut by 2 bases, the J end by 0 bases, with 11 bases between. Per germline, CDR1 LNHDA and CDR2 SQIVND (reference sequence). The CDR3 is CASSILGGGSYNEQFF. The CDR3 DNA reads as TGTGCCAGTAGTATATTGGGAGGGGGCTCCTACAATGAGCAGTTCTTC.

J is TRBJ2-7 and V is TRBV4-1, with TRBD1 as a possible D gene (6 bases). This CDR3 comprises 15 residues. Germline V CDR1 and CDR2: MGHRA, YSYEKL. V was shortened by 4 bases and J by 3 bases, with 16 bases between the two germline ends. CDR3 sequence (DNA): TGCGCCAGCAGCCTACAAGGGGGATCCGACTACGAGCAGTACTTC. Protein product: CASSLQGGSDYEQYF.

The chain carries TRBV9 and TRBJ2-7; the match to TRBD2 covers 9 bases. This CDR3 comprises 14 residues. Germline-derived CDR1 and CDR2 are SGDLS and YYNGEE. The V and J ends lost 0 bases and 4 bases, in that order; junction bases with no gene match: 2. The CDR3 spells CASSVATSGYEQYF. Here the CDR3 DNA reads TGTGCCAGCAGCGTAGCAACTAGCGGGTACGAGCAGTACTTC.

CDR3 sequence: CASSADTTGELFF. The CDR3 bases are TGTGCCAGCAGCGCGGACACCACCGGGGAGCTGTTTTTT. The chain carries TRBV7-7 and TRBJ2-2, with D perhaps TRBD1 (5 bases). Germline V gene sequence: CDR1 SSHAT, CDR2 FNYEAQ (reference sequence). V lost 5 bases, J lost 4 bases, and 8 bases lay in between. This CDR3 spans 13 amino acids. Full variable domain (missing parts from reference TRBV7-7 and TRBJ2-2): GAGVSQSPRYKVTKRGQDVTLRCDPISSHATLYWYQQALGQGPEFLTYFNYEAQPDKSGLPSDRFSAERPEGSISTLTIQRTEQRDSAMYRCASSADTTGELFFGEGSRLTVL.

Here the CDR3 reads CASSVEAGAYNEQFF. In DNA form, the CDR3 reads TGTGCCAGCAGCGTAGAGGCGGGGGCCTACAATGAGCAGTTCTTC. The J gene is TRBJ2-1, the V gene TRBV9; TRBD2 matches at 7 bases. The length of the CDR3 is 15 residues. Germline loops: CDR1 SGDLS, CDR2 YYNGEE. V lost 0 bases to trimming and J lost 2 bases; unmatched junction nucleotides: 2.